This T cell receptor (beta chain) was sequenced in a study of CD4 T cells in relation to SARS-CoV-2 and coronaviruses. Study at large: ViraFEST: approximately 10-day antigen culture of PBMCs, then TCR beta CDR3 sequencing. Convalescent patients were 8 or 9 males and 4 females; two were Hispanic.

Study-level points and caveats: No crossreactivity against non-spike viral proteins was tested here.

There are 14 residues in the CDR3. Per the germline V gene, CDR1 is LNHDA and CDR2 is SQIVND (reference sequence). V dropped 7 bases and J dropped 5; count of bases not matched to a gene: 9. Naive and memory CD4+ T cells were cultured with CEF, then survey-sequenced. TCRdb keeps only in-frame clones here, not all; method: immunoSEQ multiplex PCR. The sample contains some 37,000 clones, 77% of which appear only once. With regard to this clone: Its antigen is as yet unknown.

Sequenced material: memory CD4+ T cells from PBMCs, cultured in vitro. The sequence was collected from an adult with COVID-19. The chain uses TRBV19 and TRBJ1-2, with 8 bases aligning to TRBD1. CDR3: CASTASDRVYGYTF. The CDR3, as DNA: TGTGCCAGTACCGCATCGGACAGGGTTTATGGCTACACCTTC.